This TCR beta chain was documented in a study of T cells in Graves' hyperthyroidism and ophthalmopathy. Amplification of TCR beta CDR3 regions was performed using RNA transcripts as template. The primer set for the first-round RT-PCR of the TCR CDR3 was HTBI. TCRdb called the multiplex PCR reads again in MiXCR, with one record for every CDR3 protein. Seen here are fewer than 350,000 distinct CDR3 sequences, roughly 15% observed once, and the top ten hold 30%. Broader study findings: Ophthalmopathy prediction by the model preceded onset by a median about 6.5 months.

Investigators excluded patients with uncontrolled infection, other autoimmune disease, pregnancy or lactation. The table lists this clonotype with many counts. Its antigen is unknown. One end of the junction is discordant with germline, which a read error may explain. The germline V gene has CDR1 SSHAT and CDR2 FNYEAQ (reference sequence). The CDR3 contains 15 residues. V gene TRBV7-7 combines with J gene TRBJ2-7; 8 bases map to TRBD1. This clonotype originated in a woman aged 50 to 60 with Graves' hyperthyroidism that later progressed to Graves' ophthalmopathy. Sequencing input: blood. The CDR3 DNA reads TGTGCTAGCAGCTCCGGGACAGGTAGCTCCTACGAGCAGTACTTC. It translates to CASSSGTGSSYEQYF.